This is a list of T cell receptor beta chains from one sample in a study of blood T cells in healthy people across ages. TCRdb recomputed calls from the 5' RACE reads with MiXCR, one row per CDR3 protein. Altogether roughly 800,000 distinct CDR3 sequences are present, 20% to 25% being singletons, with the ten largest covering under 9.5%. The same sample was also used in a study of T cells of mothers and their children.

Sequencing used blood. Every receptor here comes from a boy younger than 18 in good health. Each CDR3 is given with its conserved first and last residue. Each record gives: V gene, J gene, clone size, D gene, CDR3 DNA, CDR3 protein. A D gene is named only where the DNA matches it firmly. Rows may omit the clone size; those that give it use once, few, many or a size class.

TRBV6-5	TRBJ2-5	.	.	TGTGCCAGCAGACGAGACGGCGGGCAAGAGACCCAGTACTTC	CASRRDGGQETQYF
TRBV4-2	TRBJ2-7	few	TRBD2	TGTGCCAGCAGGGGGACTAGCGGTGGGGAGCAGTACTTC	CASRGTSGGEQYF
TRBV5-1	TRBJ2-4	few	.	TGCGCCAGCAGCGAATCCGGGACACCCTCTGCCAAAAACATTCAGTACTTC	CASSESGTPSAKNIQYF
TRBV5-1	TRBJ1-1	few	TRBD1	TGCGCCAGCGAGCCGGGAGGGACAGAGAACACTGAAGCTTTCTTT	CASEPGGTENTEAFF
TRBV29-1	TRBJ2-1	.	.	TGCAGCGTTGAAGGAGGGGCCCCAGGTCGGTTCTTC	CSVEGGAPGRFF
TRBV5-6	TRBJ2-1	.	TRBD1	TGTGCCAGCAGCTTTTTGCCGGGACAGGTCCACAATGAGCAGTTCTTC	CASSFLPGQVHNEQFF
TRBV6-1	TRBJ1-6	.	.	TGTGCCAGCAGTGATGACAGTTATTCACCCCTCCACTTT	CASSDDSYSPLHF
TRBV12-5	TRBJ1-2	few	.	TGTGCTAGTGTTCGGGGATTCGGCTACACCTTC	CASVRGFGYTF
TRBV7-9	TRBJ1-5	.	.	TGTGCCAGCAGCCAGACCCTAGGCAATAGCAATCAGCCCCAGCATTTT	CASSQTLGNSNQPQHF
TRBV7-8	TRBJ2-5	few	.	TGTGCCAGCAGCTTAGCGACGAGGGAGACCCAGTACTTC	CASSLATRETQYF
TRBV28	TRBJ2-3	.	TRBD2	TGTGCCAGCAGTTTGACTAGCGGGGGGGCCTCCACAGATACGCAGTATTTT	CASSLTSGGASTDTQYF
TRBV15	TRBJ2-6	.	TRBD1	TGTGCCACCAGCAGAGCTGTCGGACAGGGGGCTGCTGGGGCCAACGTCCTGACTTTC	CATSRAVGQGAAGANVLTF
TRBV7-2	TRBJ2-7	.	TRBD2	TGTGCCAGCAGCCGCCGGGAGGGGCTTAGCTACGAGCAGTACTTC	CASSRREGLSYEQYF
TRBV29-1	TRBJ1-2	many	.	TGCAGCGTTGGGGGCTACACCTTC	CSVGGYTF